Presented here are 6 T cell receptor beta chains from one specimen sequenced in a study of CD8 T cells in Susac syndrome. RNA totalling roughly 0.45 to 1 ug underwent reverse transcription with random hexamers. Each CDR3 protein gets one entry after TCRdb re-called the immunoSEQ multiplex PCR reads with MiXCR. The sample lists about 300,000 distinct CDR3 sequences; around 92% were seen once. The specimen was CD4+ T cells from PBMCs. These receptors all come from a human donor with multiple sclerosis.

V is TRBV5-6 and J is TRBJ2-1, with TRBD1 identical over 11 bases. This CDR3 spans 14 amino acids. The germline V gene encodes CDR1 SGHDT and CDR2 YYEEEE. The trim removed 4 bases at V and 9 bases at J, leaving 6 bases unmatched. The CDR3 spells CASSTDRGLSEQFF. CDR3 bases: TGTGCCAGCAGCACGGACAGGGGGCTAAGTGAGCAGTTCTTC.

The chain is built from TRBV24-1 and TRBJ2-3, with TRBD2 identical over 13 bases. Germline-derived CDR1 and CDR2 are KGHDR and SFDVKD. With V trimmed by 5 bases and J by 5 bases, 3 bases remained unmatched. This CDR3 has 15 amino acids. CDR3 nucleotide sequence: TGTGCCACCAGTGGTCGACTAGCGGGGGGAGATACGCAGTATTTT. It yields the protein CATSGRLAGGDTQYF.

The chain joins TRBV6-6 to TRBJ1-4; 7 bases match TRBD1. The V segment lost 6 bases and the J segment 1 base; nucleotides outside the gene matches: 5. Per the germline V gene, CDR1 is MNHNY and CDR2 is SVGAGI (reference sequence). The CDR3 runs 15 residues. The DNA for the CDR3 is TGTGCCAGCAGCCAGGGGACAGAAACTAATGAAAAACTGTTTTTT. Protein: CASSQGTETNEKLFF.

This chain connects TRBV5-1 to TRBJ2-2, with D tentatively TRBD1 (6 bases). Between the trimmed V and J ends, which lost 0 bases and 6 bases, there was a span of 15 bases. This CDR3 has 16 amino acids. In germline, CDR1 is SGHRS, CDR2 YFSETQ. The CDR3 loop reads CASSLDGQRSAGELFF. The CDR3 region has the DNA TGCGCCAGCAGCTTGGATGGACAGAGGTCCGCCGGGGAGCTGTTTTTT.

The chain joins TRBV7-3 to TRBJ1-1; D remains unclear. CDR3 length: 13 residues. Deletions cut 5 bases from V and 2 bases from J, with 9 bases between. CDR1 and CDR2 from the germline V gene are SGHTA and FQGTGA. The CDR3 protein is CASSKSTNTEAFF. The CDR3 nucleotides are TGTGCCAGCAGCAAAAGTACCAACACTGAAGCTTTCTTT.

CDR3 amino acids: CASSQQTTGSVDTGYTF. The CDR3, as DNA: TGTGCCAGCAGCCAACAGACCACAGGGTCGGTGGATACTGGCTACACCTTC. This chain links TRBV7-9 with TRBJ1-2, with D tentatively TRBD1 (6 bases). The length of the CDR3 is 17 residues. V lost 5 bases and J lost 7, with 26 bases in between. Germline loops: CDR1 SEHNR, CDR2 FQNEAQ (reference sequence). Variable domain in full (rest from reference TRBV7-9 and TRBJ1-2): DTGVSQNPRHKITKRGQNVTFRCDPISEHNRLYWYRQTLGQGPEFLTYFQNEAQLEKSRLLSDRFSAERPKGSFSTLEIQRTEQGDSAMYLCASSQQTTGSVDTGYTFGSGTRLTVV.